This T cell receptor (beta chain) was retrieved from a study of beta chain features in type 1 diabetes. Study findings and constraints: Individuals with type 1 diabetes displayed fewer insertions and more deletions at VDJ junctions. The naive, central memory and Treg TCRB repertoires of patients appeared to be more similar to one another than those of healthy donors.

This clone was picked up a small number of times. Its specificity is not known. The investigators reverse transcribed all of the isolated RNA, so they sequenced expressed TCRB transcripts. Profiled with immunoSEQ multiplex PCR; TCRdb holds only in-frame clones, not every one. The data show approximately 170,000 clones, 9% to 10% seen once. The source material was central memory CD4+ T cells from blood. The source of this sequence is a woman in her late teens or twenties in good health.

CDR3 sequence (DNA): TGTGCCAGCAGCCTCACACCCGTTGAAGCTTTCTTT. This sequence encodes CASSLTPVEAFF. The chain joins TRBV5-6 to TRBJ1-1, with no clear D. The CDR3 is 12 amino acids. Trimming left V 4 bases short and J 7 bases short, with 11 bases between. Germline assignment: CDR1 SGHDT and CDR2 YYEEEE.